This T cell receptor beta chain was recorded in a study of blood T cell repertoires in COVID-19 (dated by TCRdb to the early 2020s). Study-level background: Collaborator samples came from the United States, Italy and Spain and covered acute and convalescent phases of COVID-19. The prospective study material was composed of cDNA or gDNA derived from T cells, B-cell-depleted T cells, or PBMCs. Deeply sampled blood TCRbeta repertoires from subjects exposed to, actively infected with, or recovered from COVID-19 were included in the dataset. The repertoires were made available in a free public database intended to serve as a resource for research on the immune response to SARS-CoV-2. The samples were drawn from the first 160 participants of the ongoing ImmuneRACE study and from 1,200 or so subjects provided by 6 global collaborators. The sample metadata nearly always contained a de-identified subject ID, COVID-19 status, age in years and sex. Where available, HLA class I and class II types were taken from metadata supplied by the sample provider and were not determined by assay-based typing.

TCRbeta CDR3 regions were amplified from genomic DNA using the immunoSEQ Assay, a bias-controlled multiplex PCR. The published analysis was carried out like this. The number of nucleated cells in each sample was estimated from the amplification of reference gene primers within the assay. Sequence reads were collapsed and filtered to measure the absolute abundance of every unique TCRbeta CDR3 rearrangement. For each sample, productive Simpson clonality was calculated by taking the square root of Simpson's diversity index across productive rearrangements. Here the immuneACCESS table is served through TCRdb, limited to in-frame sequences with V and J called. Missing clones are a known gap in these copies; in checked studies unresolved V genes cover under half, and the rest lacks a known reason. V, J and clone size reflect that table, while D and trimming were determined from the DNA. This sample gives 200,000 to 250,000 clones in total; 70% to 90% of them show up just once. Of the sample, roughly 10% falls within the top ten clones.

V trim: 5 bases; J trim: 8 bases; unmatched bases: 13. In the germline V gene, CDR1 corresponds to SGHTA and CDR2 to FQGTGA. The CDR3 holds 15 amino acids from the cysteine to the phenylalanine. Only CDR3 DNA is held: 45 bases, read in frame from base 1. Concerning this clone: The antigen this receptor binds is unknown. No qualities accompany the bases; no much larger clone lies one base away.

The research as a whole found: The amount of clinical and demographic metadata varied by source and participant and was provided uncurated.

Participants in the prospective study were aged roughly 18 to 95 years, lived in over 20 United States geographic areas, and enrolled through a virtual design. In the prospective study, cohorts were assigned on the basis of participant-reported clinical history obtained from a screening survey and a study questionnaire. ImmuneRACE Cohort 3 recovered participants were defined by two consecutive negative NP/OP PCR tests, healthcare professional clearance, or symptom resolution. Each participant in the prospective study had whole blood, serum and a nasopharyngeal or oropharyngeal swab collected by mobile phlebotomists. Prospective study participants could optionally give additional blood draws and questionnaires over a roughly 2-month period. Prospective study blood samples were shipped either frozen or at room temperature before DNA extraction.

The receptor was derived from a young man who had recovered from COVID-19. Specimen: PBMCs or T cells enriched from blood (not recorded which). The chain is assembled from TRBV7-3 and TRBJ2-5, with 8 middle bases fitting TRBD2. The sequenced DNA is TGTGCCAGCAGCCCCCGGCCGGGACTAGACGGAACCCAGTACTTC. Translated, it reads CASSPRPGLDGTQYF.